The 7 T cell receptor beta chains below come from one sample, sequenced in a study of Tregs in tolerant kidney transplant recipients. Only in-frame clones appear in the TCRdb table, and some are missing; sequencing was by immunoSEQ multiplex PCR. Its table records roughly 32,000 clones. The input for sequencing was CD8+ T cells from blood, taken before the transplant. These receptors originate from a human donor who received a combined kidney and bone marrow transplant.

A note on this clone: The CDR3 end falls 3 residues outside the read, so it is completed with the germline J gene. V is TRBV2 and J is TRBJ1-5; 7 bases match TRBD1. The CDR3 extends over 15 amino acids. The V segment lost 6 bases and the J segment 5 bases; nucleotides outside the gene matches: 10. In germline, CDR1 is SNHLY, CDR2 FYNNEI. CDR3 region: CASSPDREPHQPQHF. The covered CDR3 bases are TGTGCCAGCAGCCCCGACAGGGAGCCCCATCAGCCC. The complete variable domain, with remaining parts taken from reference TRBV2 and TRBJ1-5, reads EPEVTQTPSHQVTQMGQEVILRCVPISNHLYFYWYRQILGQKVEFLVSFYNNEISEKSEIFDDQFSVERPDGSNFTLKIRSTKLEDSAMYFCASSPDREPHQPQHFGDGTRLSIL.

Notes on this clone: The read ends 3 residues early relative to the CDR3; the germline J gene fills the gap. The gene calls are TRBV5-1 and TRBJ1-4, with 8 bases lining up with TRBD1. Germline CDR1 is SGHRS and CDR2 is YFSETQ. The ends lost 4 bases at V and 8 bases at J; junction bases unmatched: 10. CDR3 length equals 15 residues. The part of the CDR3 DNA that was read is TGCGCCAGCAGCCCATCGACAGGGGCGCGAGAAAAA. Protein product: CASSPSTGAREK. The full CDR3 is CASSPSTGAREKLFF.

As to this clone: From the germline J gene comes the end of the CDR3, since the read stops 3 residues before it. The chain employs TRBV6-2 or TRBV6-3 and TRBJ2-7; D is perhaps TRBD1 (5 bases). V shed 0 bases and J shed 2 bases, with 14 bases lying between them. The CDR3 has 16 amino acids. The germline gives CDR1 MNHEY, CDR2 SVGEGT. CDR3 bases read: TGTGCCAGCAGTTACTCTCCAGGGTTTGGTCCCTACGAG. Amino acids: CASSYSPGFGPYE. The CDR3 in full is CASSYSPGFGPYEQYF.

A remark on this clone: The missing CDR3 end, 3 residues past where the read stops, is filled in from the germline J gene. The chain carries TRBV19 and TRBJ2-7, with 9 bases that match TRBD1. The germline V gene has CDR1 LNHDA and CDR2 SQIVND (reference sequence). V was clipped by 2 bases and J by 3 bases; unmatched bases: 5. This CDR3 is built from 15 residues. This CDR3 reads CASSIYATGGYEQYF. The CDR3 bases that were read are TGTGCCAGTAGTATATACGCGACAGGGGGCTACGAG.

Notes on this clone: The read stops 3 residues short of the end of the CDR3; the missing end is completed from the germline J gene. This sequence joins TRBV10-3 and TRBJ2-3, with unresolved D. The germline V gene has CDR1 ENHRY and CDR2 SYGVKD. This CDR3 comprises 12 residues. The covered CDR3 bases are TGTGCCATCATGGCCGAGACTTTGACG. It translates to CAIMAETLT. The entire CDR3 reads CAIMAETLTQYF.

Concerning this clone: The missing CDR3 end, 3 residues past where the read stops, is filled in from the germline J gene. The chain uses TRBV20-1 and TRBJ2-3; 11 positions agree with TRBD2. CDR1 and CDR2 (germline): DFQATT, SNEGSKA (reference sequence). There are 19 residues in the CDR3. The V segment lost 3 bases and the J segment 0 bases; nucleotides outside the gene matches: 14. The sequenced CDR3 bases are TGCAGTGCTAGTCGCCCAGCTGAACTAGCGGGAGACAGCACAGATACG. Encoded protein: CSASRPAELAGDSTDT. The full CDR3 protein reads CSASRPAELAGDSTDTQYF.

In regard to this clone: The read terminates 3 residues before the CDR3 end, so the remaining end is supplied by the germline J gene. The gene calls are TRBV7-6 and TRBJ2-7; possible D gene TRBD1, 6 bases. The CDR3 is 14 residues long. Trimming stripped 1 base from V and 5 bases from J, with 12 bases between. From germline, CDR1 is SGHVS and CDR2 FNYEAQ. Partial CDR3 DNA: TGTGCCAGCAGCTTAGAGGCTCAGGGGAACGAG. Residues: CASSLEAQGNE. In full, the CDR3 reads CASSLEAQGNEQYF.